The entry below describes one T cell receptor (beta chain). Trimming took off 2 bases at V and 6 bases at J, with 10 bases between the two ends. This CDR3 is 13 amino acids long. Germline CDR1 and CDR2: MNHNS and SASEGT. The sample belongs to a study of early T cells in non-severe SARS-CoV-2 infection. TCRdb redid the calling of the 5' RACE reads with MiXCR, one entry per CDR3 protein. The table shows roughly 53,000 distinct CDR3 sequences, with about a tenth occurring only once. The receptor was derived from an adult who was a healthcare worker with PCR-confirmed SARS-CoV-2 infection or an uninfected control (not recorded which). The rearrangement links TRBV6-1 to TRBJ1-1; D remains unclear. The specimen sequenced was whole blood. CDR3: CASSEWSFAEAFF. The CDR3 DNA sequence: TGTGCCAGCAGTGAATGGAGTTTCGCTGAAGCTTTCTTT.